These 8 T cell receptor beta chains were all obtained from the same sample, sequenced in a study of blood T cell repertoires in COVID-19. Produced via immunoSEQ multiplex PCR; TCRdb's table is partial and in-frame only. The sample includes some 64,000 clones, approximately 91% of them seen just once. Sequences were obtained from peripheral blood. The receptors stem from a man between 65 and 80 years old with acute or convalescent COVID-19.

The gene calls are TRBV7-9 and TRBJ2-1; 11 positions agree with TRBD2. V lost 5 bases and J lost 7; bases outside the gene matches: 13. The CDR3 extends over 17 amino acids. Germline V lookup: CDR1 SEHNR, CDR2 FQNEAQ (reference sequence). CDR3 nucleotide sequence: TGTGCCAGCAGCGGGACCGTACTAGCGGGGGCTAGGAATGAGCAGTTCTTC. Translation gives CASSGTVLAGARNEQFF.

The rearrangement links TRBV29-1 to TRBJ2-7, with TRBD1 matching over 10 bases. The CDR3 runs to 15 residues. With V trimmed by 1 base and J by 1 base, 4 bases remained unmatched. CDR1 SQVTM and CDR2 ANQGSEA come from the germline V gene. DNA of the CDR3: TGCAGCGTTGAAGCAGGGACAGGGGTATCCTACGAGCAGTACTTC. It yields the protein CSVEAGTGVSYEQYF.

The chain has TRBV11-2 and TRBJ1-3; no clear D gene. CDR1 and CDR2 (germline): SGHAT, FQNNGV. The CDR3 spans 15 residues. V was pared by 1 base and J by 2 bases, with 9 bases between. CDR3 in DNA: TGTGCCAGCAGCTTAGTGTTACAGACTGGAAACACCATATATTTT. It is translated as CASSLVLQTGNTIYF. Drawing the rest from reference TRBV11-2 and TRBJ1-3, the complete variable domain is EAGVAQSPRYKIIEKRQSVAFWCNPISGHATLYWYQQILGQGPKLLIQFQNNGVVDDSQLPKDRFSAERLKGVDSTLKIQPAKLEDSAVYLCASSLVLQTGNTIYFGEGSWLTVV.

This clone was recorded only once. The chain employs TRBV27 and TRBJ1-5; the match to TRBD1 covers 8 bases. Per germline, CDR1 MNHEY and CDR2 SMNVEV (reference sequence). The CDR3 is made up of 15 amino acids. V lost 4 bases and J lost 3; bases outside the gene matches: 5. The CDR3 is CASSSLTGANQPQHF. The CDR3 DNA is TGTGCCAGCAGTTCCCTGACAGGGGCCAATCAGCCCCAGCATTTT.

In DNA, the CDR3 is TGTGCCAGCAGTTACGGGGGAGGCGGAGCAGAAAAACTGTTTTTT. Translating gives CASSYGGGGAEKLFF. The chain is built from TRBV6-5 and TRBJ1-4, with a tentative D call TRBD1 (5 bases). The CDR3 contains 15 residues. Germline V CDR1 and CDR2: MNHEY, SVGAGI. Deletions cut 2 bases from V and 8 bases from J, with 15 bases between.

This chain uses TRBV10-3 with TRBJ1-1; D remains ambiguous. The CDR3 spans 14 residues. With 5 bases removed from V and 4 bases from J, the gap between germline ends came to 14 bases. Germline V gives CDR1 ENHRY, CDR2 SYGVKD. The CDR3 is CAISNEGGSTEAFF. The CDR3 DNA is TGTGCCATCAGTAACGAGGGCGGGAGCACTGAAGCTTTCTTT.

The sample holds a few counts of this clone. This chain joins TRBV7-6 and TRBJ2-2, with D perhaps matching TRBD2 (5 bases). Germline CDR1 is SGHVS and CDR2 is FNYEAQ. The CDR3 consists of 16 residues. V shed 4 bases and J shed 1 base, with 13 bases lying between them. The CDR3 sequence is CASSSRYGMNTGELFF. Written as DNA, the CDR3 is TGTGCCAGCAGCTCACGGTACGGGATGAACACCGGGGAGCTGTTTTTT.

The chain carries TRBV6-5 and TRBJ1-5; D gene ambiguous. Per germline, CDR1 MNHEY and CDR2 SVGAGI. Trimming cost V 6 bases and J 2 bases, with 8 bases left between them. This CDR3 spans 13 amino acids. CDR3 in DNA: TGTGCCAGCAGCCCAGGTCGCAATCAGCCCCAGCATTTT. It specifies CASSPGRNQPQHF.